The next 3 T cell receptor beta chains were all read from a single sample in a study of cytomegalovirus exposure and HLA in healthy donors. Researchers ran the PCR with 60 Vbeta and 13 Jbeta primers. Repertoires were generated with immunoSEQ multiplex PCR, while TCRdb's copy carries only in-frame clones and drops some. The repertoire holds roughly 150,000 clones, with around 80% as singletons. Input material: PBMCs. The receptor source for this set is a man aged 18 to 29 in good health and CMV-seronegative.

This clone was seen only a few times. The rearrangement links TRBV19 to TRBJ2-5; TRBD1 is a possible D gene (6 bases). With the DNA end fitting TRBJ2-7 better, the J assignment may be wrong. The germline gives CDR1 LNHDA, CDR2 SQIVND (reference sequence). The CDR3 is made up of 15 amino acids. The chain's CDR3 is CASSIDGDTPYEQYF. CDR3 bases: TGTGCCAGTAGTATAGATGGGGACACTCCCTACGAGCAGTACTTC.

CDR3 sequence reads: CASSLRNRGRHNEQFF. The CDR3 region has the DNA TGCGCCAGCAGCCTAAGGAACAGGGGGAGACACAATGAGCAGTTCTTC. This sequence joins TRBV4-3 and TRBJ2-1; 8 nucleotides line up with TRBD1. The junction had 10 bases not matched to a gene; V was cut back by 4 bases and J by 5 bases. The CDR3 has 16 residues. Germline CDR1 LGHNA, CDR2 YSLEER.

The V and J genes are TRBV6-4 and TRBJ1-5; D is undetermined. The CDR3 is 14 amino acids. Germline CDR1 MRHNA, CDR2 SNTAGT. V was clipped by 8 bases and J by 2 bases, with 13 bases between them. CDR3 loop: CASPNSMGNQPQHF. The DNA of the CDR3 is TGTGCCAGCCCCAACTCCATGGGCAATCAGCCCCAGCATTTT.